The 30 T cell receptor beta chains in this list originate from one sample, sequenced in a study of cytotoxic CD8 clonotypes in ibrutinib-treated CLL. This table comes from immunoSEQ multiplex PCR, and its TCRdb copy is limited to in-frame clones, with some not included. In the table there are just over 200,000 clones, 65% to 80% of which are singletons. Sequencing used PBMCs, obtained after 12 months of ibrutinib treatment. These receptors were collected from a human donor with chronic lymphocytic leukemia.

In DNA, the CDR3 is TGTGCCAGCTCAGTTTCTCAGGAAACCTATGGCTACACCTTC. It is translated as CASSVSQETYGYTF. V and J are TRBV18 and TRBJ1-2; D is unclear. Trimming shortened V by 5 bases and J by 4 bases, and 14 bases separated the two germline ends. CDR1 and CDR2 (germline): KGHSH, LQKENI. The CDR3 is made up of 14 amino acids. Filled out from reference TRBV18 and TRBJ1-2, the complete variable domain reads NAGVMQNPRHLVRRRGQEARLRCSPMKGHSHVYWYRQLPEEGLKFMVYLQKENIIDESGMPKERFSAEFPKEGPSILRIQQVVRGDSAAYFCASSVSQETYGYTFGSGTRLTVV.

V usage is TRBV7-9 and J usage is TRBJ2-1, with TRBD1 identical over 10 bases. Losses at the gene ends were 5 bases for V and 4 bases for J; bases not matched to a gene: 8. The CDR3 runs 16 residues. Germline-derived CDR1 and CDR2 are SEHNR and FQNEAQ (reference sequence). CDR3 nucleotide sequence: TGTGCCAGCAGCAAGAGACAGGGGGCTAAATACAATGAGCAGTTCTTC. Translating it yields CASSKRQGAKYNEQFF.

The chain links TRBV28 to TRBJ2-7, with D unresolved. CDR1 is MDHEN and CDR2 is SYDVKM in the germline V gene. V lost 6 bases and J 7 bases, leaving 13 bases between the germline ends. The CDR3 has 12 amino acids. This CDR3 reads CASSFKAWEQYF. The CDR3 DNA reads TGTGCCAGCAGCTTTAAAGCGTGGGAGCAGTACTTC.

This clone has just one count. V gene TRBV6-4 combines with J gene TRBJ2-1; 13 bases align to TRBD2. Per the germline V gene, CDR1 is MRHNA and CDR2 is SNTAGT. This CDR3 has 20 residues. The trim removed 5 bases at V and 0 bases at J, leaving 13 bases unmatched. In nucleotides, the CDR3 is TGTGCCAGCAGTCGACTGGGACTAGCGGGAACCTTAAGCTCCTACAATGAGCAGTTCTTC. Residues: CASSRLGLAGTLSSYNEQFF.

The genes are TRBV7-2 and TRBJ2-7; no clear D gene. The V gene's germline CDR1 is SGHTA and CDR2 FQGNSA. There are 16 residues in the CDR3. V lost 2 bases and J 2 bases, leaving 16 bases between the germline ends. As DNA, the CDR3 is TGTGCCAGCAGCTTAAAGGTAAGCCGGGCCGCCTACGAGCAGTACTTC. This sequence encodes CASSLKVSRAAYEQYF. Drawing the rest from reference TRBV7-2 and TRBJ2-7, the complete variable domain is GAGVSQSPSNKVTEKGKDVELRCDPISGHTALYWYRQSLGQGLEFLIYFQGNSAPDKSGLPSDRFSAERTGGSVSTLTIQRTQQEDSAVYLCASSLKVSRAAYEQYFGPGTRLTVT.

The chain uses TRBV5-6 and TRBJ1-5; D is possibly TRBD1 (5 bases). With 1 base removed from V and 6 bases from J, the gap between germline ends came to 17 bases. The germline CDR1 and CDR2 sequences are SGHDT and YYEEEE. This CDR3 is built from 16 residues. The chain's CDR3 is CASSLYGTPRGQPQHF. In DNA, the CDR3 is TGTGCCAGCAGCTTGTATGGGACGCCGAGGGGTCAGCCCCAGCATTTT.

Only a few counts were recorded for this clone. This sequence joins TRBV4-3 and TRBJ2-7; D might be TRBD1 or TRBD2, each matching 6 bases. The CDR3 consists of 14 residues. Germline V CDR1 and CDR2: LGHNA, YSLEER. Deletions cut 0 bases from V and 6 bases from J, with 12 bases between. The CDR3 loop is CASSQDLRGPEQYF. The CDR3 nucleotides are TGCGCCAGCAGCCAAGATCTTCGGGGGCCCGAGCAGTACTTC.

This chain joins TRBV25-1 and TRBJ1-2; 7 nucleotides line up with TRBD1. This CDR3 is 14 amino acids long. J lost 5 bases, V lost 6 bases, and 9 bases had no gene match. The germline V gene encodes CDR1 MGHDK and CDR2 SYGVNS. The CDR3 spells CASRPTGDSYGYTF. CDR3 DNA sequence: TGTGCCAGCAGGCCAACAGGGGATAGTTATGGCTACACCTTC.

The chain employs TRBV7-2 and TRBJ1-4, with D hard to call. This CDR3 comprises 13 residues. Germline V gene data show CDR1 as SGHTA and CDR2 as FQGNSA. V gave up 2 bases and J gave up 6 bases, with 7 bases separating them. Written as DNA, the CDR3 is TGTGCCAGCAGCTTACCCGGTTATGAAAAACTGTTTTTT. Its protein product is CASSLPGYEKLFF.

This chain joins TRBV27 and TRBJ2-7, with TRBD2 matching over 7 bases. Trimming cost V 5 bases and J 4 bases; bases outside gene matches: 8. The V gene's germline CDR1 is MNHEY and CDR2 SMNVEV (reference sequence). This CDR3 region has 14 residues. The CDR3 reads CASSPVSGPYEQYF. The CDR3, as DNA: TGTGCCAGCAGTCCCGTTAGCGGGCCGTACGAGCAGTACTTC.

The chain joins TRBV7-9 to TRBJ1-1, with TRBD1 matching over 7 bases. Germline V gives CDR1 SEHNR, CDR2 FQNEAQ (reference sequence). V gave up 5 bases and J gave up 1 base; unmatched junction bases: 7. This CDR3 comprises 15 residues. CDR3: CASSGNRDRNTEAFF. In nucleotides, the CDR3 is TGTGCCAGCAGCGGAAACCGGGACAGGAACACTGAAGCTTTCTTT.

The chain couples TRBV30 to TRBJ2-2, with 8 bases matching TRBD1. The CDR3 loop spans 17 amino acids. CDR1 and CDR2 (germline): GTSNPN, SVGIG (reference sequence). The V gene end was trimmed by 4 bases and the J gene end by 5 bases; junction bases not matched to a gene: 15. CDR3 residues: CAWTPPWVDRETGELFF. The CDR3, as DNA: TGTGCCTGGACCCCCCCTTGGGTGGACAGGGAGACCGGGGAGCTGTTTTTT. Combining the CDR3 with reference TRBV30 and TRBJ2-2 gives the whole variable domain SQTIHQWPATLVQPVGSPLSLECTVEGTSNPNLYWYRQAAGRGLQLLFYSVGIGQISSEVPQNLSASRPQDRQFILSSKKLLLSDSGFYLCAWTPPWVDRETGELFFGEGSRLTVL.

This clone was observed once. The gene calls are TRBV5-1 and TRBJ1-6; D remains ambiguous. Germline values: CDR1 SGHRS, CDR2 YFSETQ. V lost 3 bases, J lost 10 bases, and 14 bases lay in between. The CDR3 spans 14 residues. CDR3 protein: CASSSFVVGSPLHF. CDR3 sequence (DNA): TGCGCCAGCAGCTCTTTTGTAGTCGGATCACCCCTCCACTTT.

A word on this clone: This CDR3 is also generated by other DNA sequences in the sample. In DNA form, the CDR3 reads TGTGCCAGCAGCCCGACAGAAGGGACTGAAGCTTTCTTT. Encoded protein: CASSPTEGTEAFF. The V call is TRBV7-8, the J call TRBJ1-1, with TRBD1 as a possible D gene (5 bases). Germline CDR1 SGHVS, CDR2 FQNEAQ. The CDR3 is made up of 13 amino acids. V dropped 5 bases and J dropped 5 bases, with 12 bases sitting between them.

The chain links TRBV7-2 to TRBJ1-5, with TRBD1 as a possible D gene (6 bases). This CDR3 region has 16 residues. V was pared by 1 base and J by 1 base, with 11 bases between. Per germline, CDR1 SGHTA and CDR2 FQGNSA. CDR3 sequence (DNA): TGTGCCAGCAGCTTAGAGGGGGGAACGAGCAATCAGCCCCAGCATTTT. Translated, it gives CASSLEGGTSNQPQHF. The full variable domain, in which reference TRBV7-2 and TRBJ1-5 provide the parts outside the CDR3, is GAGVSQSPSNKVTEKGKDVELRCDPISGHTALYWYRQSLGQGLEFLIYFQGNSAPDKSGLPSDRFSAERTGGSVSTLTIQRTQQEDSAVYLCASSLEGGTSNQPQHFGDGTRLSIL.

This clone was seen a few times. V is TRBV4-1 and J is TRBJ1-5, with no clear D. Germline values: CDR1 MGHRA, CDR2 YSYEKL. Deletions cut 0 bases from V and 2 bases from J, with 11 bases between. The CDR3 is 16 residues long. CDR3 region: CASSQESSAGNQPQHF. CDR3 coding DNA: TGCGCCAGCAGCCAAGAATCCTCGGCGGGCAATCAGCCCCAGCATTTT.

This chain joins TRBV2 and TRBJ2-2, with unresolved D. Germline CDR1 and CDR2: SNHLY and FYNNEI. Trimming shortened V by 8 bases and J by 1 base, and 8 bases separated the two germline ends. The CDR3 length is 13 residues. The CDR3 sequence is CASDRRNTGELFF. CDR3 coding DNA: TGTGCCAGCGATCGACGGAACACCGGGGAGCTGTTTTTT.

The V and J genes are TRBV6-6 and TRBJ2-7; D is tentatively TRBD1 or TRBD2 (6 bases each). V was clipped by 6 bases and J by 5 bases, with 20 bases between them. Germline CDR1 and CDR2: MNHNY and SVGAGI (reference sequence). The CDR3 has 15 amino acids. CDR3 nucleotide sequence: TGTGCCAGCAGATACAGGGACCTGGAGGGGCACGAGCAGTACTTC. Translated: CASRYRDLEGHEQYF.

The chain combines TRBV6-6 with TRBJ1-5; D remains ambiguous. The CDR3 spans 14 residues. Germline lookup yields CDR1 MNHNY and CDR2 SVGAGI (reference sequence). V was trimmed by 0 bases and J by 5 bases, leaving 8 bases between them. The CDR3 DNA sequence: TGTGCCAGCAGTTACTCGGGATGGGATCAGCCCCAGCATTTT. Its protein product is CASSYSGWDQPQHF.

The CDR3 DNA reads TGTGCCAGCAGCTTTCACCCCAGGTACACTGAAGCTTTCTTT. This codes for CASSFHPRYTEAFF. The chain couples TRBV11-1 to TRBJ1-1; no definite D call. The CDR3 is 14 residues long. Germline lookup yields CDR1 SGHAT and CDR2 FQDESV (reference sequence). V lost 3 bases and J 3 bases, leaving 11 bases between the germline ends.

The chain recombines TRBV28 with TRBJ2-3; D is unresolved. V was trimmed by 9 bases and J by 0 bases, leaving 10 bases between them. Germline CDR1 is MDHEN and CDR2 is SYDVKM. The length of the CDR3 is 13 residues. The DNA of the CDR3 is TGTGCCAGTAACCTACAGAGCACAGATACGCAGTATTTT. Its protein is CASNLQSTDTQYF.

The chain joins TRBV4-3 to TRBJ2-7, with 11 bases identical to TRBD1. After removal of 0 bases from V and 6 bases from J, the junction contained 7 bases not matched to a gene. The CDR3 is made up of 16 amino acids. Germline values: CDR1 LGHNA, CDR2 YSLEER. CDR3 protein: CASSQDQVGTGGEQYF. The DNA of the CDR3 is TGCGCCAGCAGCCAAGATCAGGTCGGGACAGGGGGCGAGCAGTACTTC.

This rearrangement joins TRBV18 to TRBJ1-1, with D possibly TRBD1 on 6 matching bases. The CDR3 totals 15 residues. Trimming removed 4 bases at V and 10 bases at J, with 22 bases between. The V gene's germline CDR1 is KGHSH and CDR2 LQKENI. CDR3 in amino acids: CASSQTGSQGLGAFF. CDR3 sequence (DNA): TGTGCCAGCTCACAGACAGGATCGCAGGGTCTCGGAGCTTTCTTT.

V usage is TRBV20-1 and J usage is TRBJ2-5; tentatively, D is TRBD2 (5 bases). Trimming removed 4 bases from V and 5 bases from J, with 8 bases in between. CDR1 DFQATT and CDR2 SNEGSKA come from the germline V gene (reference sequence). CDR3 size: 11 residues. The CDR3 sequence: CSATRAETQYF. Written as DNA, the CDR3 is TGCAGTGCTACGAGGGCGGAGACCCAGTACTTC.

The CDR3 region is CASSAGTDGYTF. Written as DNA, the CDR3 is TGTGCCAGCAGTGCCGGGACGGATGGCTACACCTTC. V gene TRBV25-1 combines with J gene TRBJ1-2; D may be TRBD1 (5 bases). The CDR3 runs 12 residues. V gave up 4 bases and J gave up 6 bases, with 9 bases separating them. Germline V gene lookup returns CDR1 MGHDK and CDR2 SYGVNS.

V usage is TRBV6-5 and J usage is TRBJ2-7; 7 bases agree with TRBD1. CDR1 and CDR2 from the germline V gene are MNHEY and SVGAGI. With 6 bases clipped from V and 3 bases from J, the junction kept 2 bases outside the gene matches. This CDR3 is built from 12 residues. CDR3 nucleotide sequence: TGTGCCAGCAGGACAGGGATCTACGAGCAGTACTTC. Its protein product is CASRTGIYEQYF.

The chain joins TRBV9 to TRBJ2-2; D is uncertain. Germline CDR1 and CDR2: SGDLS and YYNGEE. CDR3 size: 16 residues. Trimming removed 0 bases from V and 5 bases from J, with 14 bases in between. The CDR3 here is CASSVVDQPFTGELFF. DNA for the CDR3: TGTGCCAGCAGCGTAGTGGACCAACCTTTTACCGGGGAGCTGTTTTTT.

V usage is TRBV28 and J usage is TRBJ2-7, with D hard to call. The CDR3 sequence is 11 residues long. Germline assignment: CDR1 MDHEN and CDR2 SYDVKM. V was cut by 3 bases and J by 6 bases, with 6 bases left in between. The CDR3: CASSFTSEQYF. CDR3 bases: TGTGCCAGCAGTTTTACGTCCGAGCAGTACTTC.

The chain joins TRBV5-6 to TRBJ2-5; unclear D gene. The CDR3 is 15 amino acids. The ends were cut back, 1 base at V and 5 bases at J, with 15 bases in the middle. Germline lookup yields CDR1 SGHDT and CDR2 YYEEEE. DNA for the CDR3: TGTGCCAGCAGCTTGTTCGGGCCGTCCTGGGAGACCCAGTACTTC. Its protein product is CASSLFGPSWETQYF.

As concerns this clone: This may arise from a read error, as a much more abundant clone is one base away. CDR3: CASSLGGAGADGANVLTF. CDR3 sequence (DNA): TGTGCCAGCAGCTTAGGCGGGGCGGGGGCGGATGGGGCCAACGTCCTGACTTTC. The rearrangement links TRBV13 to TRBJ2-6; perhaps TRBD2 as D (7 bases). The CDR3 runs to 18 residues. Germline CDR1 reads PRHDT; CDR2 reads FYEKMQ (reference sequence). V lost 0 bases, J lost 3 bases, and 15 bases lay in between.